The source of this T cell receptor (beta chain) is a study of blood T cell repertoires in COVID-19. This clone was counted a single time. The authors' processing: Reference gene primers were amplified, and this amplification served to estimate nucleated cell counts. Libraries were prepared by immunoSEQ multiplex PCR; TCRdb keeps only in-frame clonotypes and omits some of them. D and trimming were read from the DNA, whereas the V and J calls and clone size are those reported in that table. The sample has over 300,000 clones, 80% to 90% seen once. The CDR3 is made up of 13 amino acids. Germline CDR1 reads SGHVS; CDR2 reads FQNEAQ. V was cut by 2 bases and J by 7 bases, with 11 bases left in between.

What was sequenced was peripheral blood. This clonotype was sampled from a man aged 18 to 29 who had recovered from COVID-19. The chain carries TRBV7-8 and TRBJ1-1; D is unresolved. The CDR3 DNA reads TGTGCCAGCAGCTTATATTCCTATAATGAAGCTTTCTTT. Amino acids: CASSLYSYNEAFF. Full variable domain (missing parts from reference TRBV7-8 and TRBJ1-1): GAGVSQSPRYKVAKRGQDVALRCDPISGHVSLFWYQQALGQGPEFLTYFQNEAQLDKSGLPSDRFFAERPEGSVSTLKIQRTQQEDSAVYLCASSLYSYNEAFFGQGTRLTVV.